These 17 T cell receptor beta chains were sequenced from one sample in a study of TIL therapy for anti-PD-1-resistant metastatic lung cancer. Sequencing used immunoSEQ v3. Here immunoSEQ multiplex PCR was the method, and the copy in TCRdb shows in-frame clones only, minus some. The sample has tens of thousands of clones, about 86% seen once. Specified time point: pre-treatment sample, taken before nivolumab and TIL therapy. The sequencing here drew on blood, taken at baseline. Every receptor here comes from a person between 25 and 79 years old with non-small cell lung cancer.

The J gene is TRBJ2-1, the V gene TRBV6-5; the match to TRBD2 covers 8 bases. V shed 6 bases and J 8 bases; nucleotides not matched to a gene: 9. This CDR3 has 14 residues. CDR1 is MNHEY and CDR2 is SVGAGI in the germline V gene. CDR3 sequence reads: CASRGTRARYEQFF. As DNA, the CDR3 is TGTGCCAGCAGGGGGACTAGGGCCCGGTATGAGCAGTTCTTC.

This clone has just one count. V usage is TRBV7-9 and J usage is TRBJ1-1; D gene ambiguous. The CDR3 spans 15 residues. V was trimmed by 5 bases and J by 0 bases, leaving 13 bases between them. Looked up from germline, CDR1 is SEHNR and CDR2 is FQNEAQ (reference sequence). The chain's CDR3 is CASSQTPVMNTEAFF. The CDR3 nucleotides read TGTGCCAGCAGCCAGACACCCGTAATGAACACTGAAGCTTTCTTT. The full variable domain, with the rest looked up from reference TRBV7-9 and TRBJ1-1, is DTGVSQNPRHKITKRGQNVTFRCDPISEHNRLYWYRQTLGQGPEFLTYFQNEAQLEKSRLLSDRFSAERPKGSFSTLEIQRTEQGDSAMYLCASSQTPVMNTEAFFGQGTRLTVV.

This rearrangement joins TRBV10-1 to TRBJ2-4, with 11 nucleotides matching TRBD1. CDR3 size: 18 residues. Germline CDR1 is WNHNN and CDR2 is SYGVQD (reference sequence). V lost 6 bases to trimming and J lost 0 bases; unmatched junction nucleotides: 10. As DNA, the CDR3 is TGCGCCAGCAGCCATGGGACAGGGGGGACTGTAGCCAAAAACATTCAGTACTTC. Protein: CASSHGTGGTVAKNIQYF.

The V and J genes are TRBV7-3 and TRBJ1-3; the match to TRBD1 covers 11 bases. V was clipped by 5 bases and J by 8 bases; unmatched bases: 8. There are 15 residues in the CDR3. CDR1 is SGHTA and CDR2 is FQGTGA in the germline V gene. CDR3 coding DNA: TGTGCCAGCAGCCCCACGGGACAGGGGGTCGACACCATATATTTT. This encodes CASSPTGQGVDTIYF.

The CDR3, as DNA: TGTGCCACCATGAGGGGGTCGGATGAGCAGTTCTTC. It yields the protein CATMRGSDEQFF. V is TRBV6-6 and J is TRBJ2-1; a possible D gene is TRBD1 (6 bases). The V end lost 10 bases, the J end lost 8 bases, and 15 bases lay between the germline ends. Germline V gene data show CDR1 as MNHNY and CDR2 as SVGAGI (reference sequence). The CDR3 has 12 amino acids.

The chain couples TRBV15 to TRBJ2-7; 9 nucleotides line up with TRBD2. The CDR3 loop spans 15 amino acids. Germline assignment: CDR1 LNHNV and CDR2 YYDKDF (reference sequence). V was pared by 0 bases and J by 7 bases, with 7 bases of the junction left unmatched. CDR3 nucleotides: TGTGCCACCAGCAGAGATTATGGGCGGGGGGGAGAGCAGTACTTC. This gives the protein CATSRDYGRGGEQYF.

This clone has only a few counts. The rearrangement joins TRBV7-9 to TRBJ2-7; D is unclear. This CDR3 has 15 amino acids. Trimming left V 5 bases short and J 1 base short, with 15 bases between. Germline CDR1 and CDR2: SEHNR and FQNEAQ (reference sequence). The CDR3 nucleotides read TGTGCCAGCAGCCCGGGTCCTATGGGATCCTACGAGCAGTACTTC. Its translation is CASSPGPMGSYEQYF.

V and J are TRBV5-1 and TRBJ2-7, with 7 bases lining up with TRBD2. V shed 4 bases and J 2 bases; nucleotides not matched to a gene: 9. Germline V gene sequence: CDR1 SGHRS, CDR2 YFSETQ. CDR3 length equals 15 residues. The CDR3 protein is CASSLGGLAAYEQYF. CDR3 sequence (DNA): TGCGCCAGCAGCCTGGGAGGCCTAGCGGCCTACGAGCAGTACTTC.

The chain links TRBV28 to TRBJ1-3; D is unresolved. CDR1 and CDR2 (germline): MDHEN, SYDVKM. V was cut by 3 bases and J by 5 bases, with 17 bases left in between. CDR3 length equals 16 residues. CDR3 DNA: TGTGCCAGCAGTTTTTTGGGTCGAGCAGACCGAAACACCATATATTTT. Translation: CASSFLGRADRNTIYF.

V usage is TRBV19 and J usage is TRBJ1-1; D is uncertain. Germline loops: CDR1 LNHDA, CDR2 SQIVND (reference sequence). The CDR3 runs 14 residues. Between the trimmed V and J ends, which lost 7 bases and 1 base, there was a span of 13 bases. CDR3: CASTTRQPNTEAFF. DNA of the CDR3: TGTGCCAGTACCACCCGGCAGCCGAACACTGAAGCTTTCTTT.

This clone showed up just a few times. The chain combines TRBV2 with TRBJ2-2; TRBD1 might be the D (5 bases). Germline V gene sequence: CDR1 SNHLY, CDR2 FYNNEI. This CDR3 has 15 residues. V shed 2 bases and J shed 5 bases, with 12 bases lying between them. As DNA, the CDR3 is TGTGCCAGCAGTGAAAGGGGTTCAGGAACCGGGGAGCTGTTTTTT. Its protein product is CASSERGSGTGELFF.

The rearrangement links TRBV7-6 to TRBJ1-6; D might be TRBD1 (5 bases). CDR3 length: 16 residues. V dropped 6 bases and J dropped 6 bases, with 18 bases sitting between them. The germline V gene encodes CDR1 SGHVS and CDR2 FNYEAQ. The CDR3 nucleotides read TGTGCCAGCAGTCGAGGGGCGCAGGAACGTAATTCACCCCTCCACTTT. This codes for CASSRGAQERNSPLHF.

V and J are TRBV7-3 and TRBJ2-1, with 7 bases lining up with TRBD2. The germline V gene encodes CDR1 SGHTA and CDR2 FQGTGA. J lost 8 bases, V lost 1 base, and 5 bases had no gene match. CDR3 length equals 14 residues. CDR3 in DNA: TGTGCCAGCAGCTTAAGCGGGAGCGTCGATGAGCAGTTCTTC. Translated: CASSLSGSVDEQFF. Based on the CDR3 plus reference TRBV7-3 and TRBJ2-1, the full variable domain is GAGVSQTPSNKVTEKGKYVELRCDPISGHTALYWYRQSLGQGPEFLIYFQGTGAADDSGLPNDRFFAVRPEGSVSTLKIQRTERGDSAVYLCASSLSGSVDEQFFGPGTRLTVL.

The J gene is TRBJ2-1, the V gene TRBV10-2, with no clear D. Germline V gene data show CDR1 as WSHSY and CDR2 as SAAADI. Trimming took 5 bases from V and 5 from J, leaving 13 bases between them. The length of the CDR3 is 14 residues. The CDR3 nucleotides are TGCGCCAGCAGTCCCTTTAAACGGGACAATGAGCAGTTCTTC. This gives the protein CASSPFKRDNEQFF.

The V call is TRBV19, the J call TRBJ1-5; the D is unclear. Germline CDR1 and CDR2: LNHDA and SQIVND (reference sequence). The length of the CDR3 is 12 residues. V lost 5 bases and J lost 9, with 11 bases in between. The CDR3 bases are TGTGCCAGTAGTGTCCGCGAAGGGCCCCAGCATTTT. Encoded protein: CASSVREGPQHF.

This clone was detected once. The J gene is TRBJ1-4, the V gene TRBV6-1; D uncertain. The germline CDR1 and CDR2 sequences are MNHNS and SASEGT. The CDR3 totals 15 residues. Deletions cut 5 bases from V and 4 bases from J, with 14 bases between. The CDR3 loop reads CASSHEEGINEKLFF. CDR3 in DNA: TGTGCCAGCAGTCACGAGGAGGGCATTAATGAAAAACTGTTTTTT.

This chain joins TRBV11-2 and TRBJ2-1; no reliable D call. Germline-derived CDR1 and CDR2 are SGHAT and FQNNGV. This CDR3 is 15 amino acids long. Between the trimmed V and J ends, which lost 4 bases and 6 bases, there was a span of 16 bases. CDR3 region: CASSSDAGYGNEQFF. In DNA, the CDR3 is TGTGCCAGCAGCTCCGACGCAGGCTATGGCAATGAGCAGTTCTTC.